The clone carrying this T cell receptor beta chain is medium-sized (0.01 to 0.1%) within its sample. The antigen remains unidentified. The CDR3 runs to 15 residues. In germline, CDR1 is SEHNR, CDR2 FQNEAQ (reference sequence). V lost 1 base and J lost 4; bases outside the gene matches: 4. This sample stems from a study of cytomegalovirus exposure and HLA in healthy donors. Produced via immunoSEQ multiplex PCR; TCRdb's table is partial and in-frame only. The sample lists about 76,000 clones, roughly 94% seen once, with 1.9% in the top ten. Study findings and constraints: Cytomegalovirus association was listed for roughly 160 TCR beta chains. For most TCR sequences rarity was the rule, although some public TCRs occurred in many donors.

The receptor comes from a woman younger than 35 in good health and CMV-seropositive. Sequenced: PBMCs. The V and J genes are TRBV7-9 and TRBJ2-7, with 10 positions matching TRBD1. This CDR3 reads CASSLDGTGAYEQYF. In nucleotides, the CDR3 is TGTGCCAGCAGCTTAGATGGGACAGGGGCTTACGAGCAGTACTTC. Together with reference TRBV7-9 and TRBJ2-7, the CDR3 gives the full variable domain: DTGVSQNPRHKITKRGQNVTFRCDPISEHNRLYWYRQTLGQGPEFLTYFQNEAQLEKSRLLSDRFSAERPKGSFSTLEIQRTEQGDSAMYLCASSLDGTGAYEQYFGPGTRLTVT.